This TCR beta chain was identified during a study of blood T cell repertoires in COVID-19. Turning to the study itself: The United States, Italy and Spain supplied acute and convalescent COVID-19 samples.

Sequencing used immunoSEQ multiplex PCR; TCRdb keeps in-frame clones, though not all of them. Among approximately 530,000 clones listed, about 89% were seen once. While infection was still active, Seattle patients were enrolled and then followed longitudinally. The CDR3 runs to 17 residues. Germline CDR1 and CDR2: SGHDT and YYEEEE. Trimming removed 4 bases from V and 0 bases from J, with 14 bases in between. The chain is built from TRBV5-6 and TRBJ1-6; unclear D gene. Sequenced: peripheral blood. This sequence was found in a woman between 50 and 59 years old with COVID-19, enrolled during active disease. The CDR3 DNA sequence: TGTGCCAGCAGCCTGGGAGTTAAAAGCTCCTATAATTCACCCCTCCACTTT. Protein: CASSLGVKSSYNSPLHF.